These 15 T cell receptor beta chains were all obtained from the same sample, sequenced in a study of blood T cell repertoires in COVID-19. The assay was immunoSEQ multiplex PCR, and TCRdb's table has in-frame clones only and misses some. The profile shows around 85,000 clones, around 91% of them singletons. Sample: peripheral blood. All receptors derive from a woman at least 80 years old with active or convalescent COVID-19.

The chain uses TRBV14 and TRBJ2-7, with D tentatively TRBD1 (5 bases). Trimming took off 3 bases at V and 8 bases at J, with 11 bases between the two ends. CDR3 size: 12 residues. Germline V lookup: CDR1 SGHDN, CDR2 FVKESK. The CDR3 nucleotides read TGTGCCAGCAGCCACATCTGGACACAGCAGTACTTC. Encoded protein: CASSHIWTQQYF.

The rearrangement uses TRBV5-1 and TRBJ2-1, with 13 bases identical to TRBD2. This CDR3 comprises 15 residues. V gave up 0 bases and J gave up 9 bases; unmatched junction bases: 3. Germline V gene data show CDR1 as SGHRS and CDR2 as YFSETQ. As DNA, the CDR3 is TGCGCCAGCAGCTTGGGACTAGCGGGAGGTGTTGAGCAGTTCTTC. Protein: CASSLGLAGGVEQFF.

The rearrangement links TRBV14 to TRBJ1-1; D is ambiguous. Germline loops: CDR1 SGHDN, CDR2 FVKESK. V was clipped by 0 bases and J by 1 base, with 6 bases between them. The CDR3 has 14 residues. This CDR3 reads CASSQDSGNTEAFF. CDR3 in DNA: TGTGCCAGCAGCCAAGATTCAGGGAACACTGAAGCTTTCTTT.

This clone was picked up one time. The chain links TRBV19 to TRBJ2-3, with a possible D match to TRBD1 (5 bases). The germline CDR1 and CDR2 sequences are LNHDA and SQIVND (reference sequence). V gave up 9 bases and J gave up 6 bases, with 13 bases separating them. The CDR3 has 12 residues. CDR3 nucleotides: TGTGCCAGCACCTCGCAGGGTGATACGCAGTATTTT. Protein: CASTSQGDTQYF.

This sequence joins TRBV9 and TRBJ2-3, with D possibly matching TRBD2 (5 bases). Looked up from germline, CDR1 is SGDLS and CDR2 is YYNGEE. V gave up 0 bases and J gave up 0 bases, with 8 bases separating them. The CDR3 has 15 residues. The DNA of the CDR3 is TGTGCCAGCAGCGTAGTCAGCGGTAGCACAGATACGCAGTATTTT. Translation: CASSVVSGSTDTQYF.

This clone was detected only once. The chain joins TRBV5-1 to TRBJ1-1; the D gene is possibly TRBD1 (6 bases). This CDR3 contains 13 residues. Germline V gives CDR1 SGHRS, CDR2 YFSETQ. V lost 3 bases to trimming and J lost 9 bases, with 15 bases between them. The CDR3 DNA sequence: TGCGCCAGCAGCTCCACCCAGGGACAAAAAGCTTTCTTT. Protein product: CASSSTQGQKAFF.

The rearrangement uses TRBV10-2 and TRBJ1-1; possible D gene TRBD1, 5 bases. CDR1 is WSHSY, CDR2 SAAADI, per germline. V was shortened by 4 bases and J by 0 bases, with 9 bases between the two germline ends. The CDR3 consists of 14 residues. CDR3: CASSVGGVNTEAFF. The CDR3 DNA sequence: TGCGCCAGCAGTGTGGGGGGAGTGAACACTGAAGCTTTCTTT.

The rearrangement joins TRBV28 to TRBJ1-3, with a weak D call TRBD1 (5 bases). Trimming took 7 bases from V and 0 from J, leaving 13 bases between them. Germline V lookup: CDR1 MDHEN, CDR2 SYDVKM. This CDR3 has 15 residues. The CDR3, as DNA: TGTGCCAGCACCTTAGGGGATTTCTCTGGAAACACCATATATTTT. It encodes CASTLGDFSGNTIYF.

In this sample, this clone turned up once. The gene calls are TRBV19 and TRBJ2-3, with 7 bases identical to TRBD2. V shed 4 bases, J shed 5 bases, and the junction held 9 bases outside the gene matches. The CDR3 has 15 amino acids. CDR1 is LNHDA, CDR2 SQIVND, per germline (reference sequence). The CDR3 DNA reads as TGTGCCAGTAGTAAGCCGGCGGGAGCGTTAGATACGCAGTATTTT. Protein sequence: CASSKPAGALDTQYF. Looking up the rest from reference TRBV19 and TRBJ2-3 gives the full variable domain: DGGITQSPKYLFRKEGQNVTLSCEQNLNHDAMYWYRQDPGQGLRLIYYSQIVNDFQKGDIAEGYSVSREKKESFPLTVTSAQKNPTAFYLCASSKPAGALDTQYFGPGTRLTVL.

The chain carries TRBV27 and TRBJ2-7; no clear D. CDR3 length equals 14 residues. Germline V gene lookup returns CDR1 MNHEY and CDR2 SMNVEV (reference sequence). Trimming removed 2 bases from V and 3 bases from J, with 11 bases in between. The DNA of the CDR3 is TGTGCCAGCAGTTTAGGGCCATTCAACTACGAGCAGTACTTC. It encodes CASSLGPFNYEQYF.

This chain uses TRBV5-4 with TRBJ2-7; 7 bases are a match to TRBD2. The CDR3 sequence is 17 residues long. Germline-derived CDR1 and CDR2 are SGHNT and YYREEE (reference sequence). The junction had 11 bases not matched to a gene; V was cut back by 0 bases and J by 2 bases. In nucleotides, the CDR3 is TGTGCCAGCAGCTTGGGTGAGCTAAGCGGGAAAACCTACGAGCAGTACTTC. This gives the protein CASSLGELSGKTYEQYF.

V is TRBV15 and J is TRBJ1-5; a possible D gene is TRBD1 (6 bases). Germline lookup yields CDR1 LNHNV and CDR2 YYDKDF (reference sequence). V shed 0 bases and J shed 6 bases, with 9 bases lying between them. This CDR3 has 14 amino acids. The CDR3 loop is CATSRDVGGQPQHF. CDR3 coding DNA: TGTGCCACCAGCAGAGATGTAGGGGGTCAGCCCCAGCATTTT.

This chain joins TRBV5-1 and TRBJ1-1; D is unclear. The V gene's germline CDR1 is SGHRS and CDR2 YFSETQ. The CDR3 runs 13 residues. Trimming took 4 bases from V and 5 from J, leaving 12 bases between them. CDR3: CASSPERETEAFF. The CDR3 nucleotides read TGCGCCAGCAGCCCAGAGAGGGAAACTGAAGCTTTCTTT.

In the case of this clone: Other DNA sequences within the sample encode an identical CDR3. The chain carries TRBV18 and TRBJ2-5; D unresolved. The CDR3 is made up of 11 amino acids. The V gene lost 3 bases and the J gene lost 3 bases, with 2 bases spanning the gap. Per the germline V gene, CDR1 is KGHSH and CDR2 is LQKENI. The DNA of the CDR3 is TGTGCCAGCTCACCCAAAGAGACCCAGTACTTC. It translates to CASSPKETQYF.

V gene TRBV27 combines with J gene TRBJ2-3; 8 bases line up with TRBD1. V shed 2 bases and J 4 bases; nucleotides not matched to a gene: 5. CDR1 is MNHEY, CDR2 SMNVEV, per germline (reference sequence). The CDR3 loop spans 15 amino acids. The CDR3 region is CASSLLRTGSDTQYF. The CDR3 nucleotides are TGTGCCAGCAGTTTACTTAGGACAGGGTCAGATACGCAGTATTTT.